This paragraph reports one T cell receptor beta chain. This record belongs to a study of blood T cell repertoires in COVID-19. Produced via immunoSEQ multiplex PCR; TCRdb's table is partial and in-frame only. The data contain 300,000 or so clones, 85% to 90% of them singletons. V was shortened by 0 bases and J by 3 bases, with 15 bases between the two germline ends. Per the germline V gene, CDR1 is LGHNA and CDR2 is YNFKEQ. The CDR3 is 17 amino acids. The rearrangement links TRBV4-2 to TRBJ1-3, with D tentatively TRBD1 (6 bases). The material sequenced was peripheral blood. The TCR was taken from a middle-aged woman with acute or convalescent COVID-19. The CDR3 sequence is CASSQDPAGAVGNTIYF. The CDR3 nucleotides are TGTGCCAGCAGCCAAGATCCAGCAGGGGCAGTTGGAAACACCATATATTTT.